The text below deals with one T cell receptor (beta chain). No antigen is known for it. Sequencing used immunoSEQ multiplex PCR; TCRdb keeps in-frame clones, though not all of them. The sample consists of around 100,000 clones, more than 75% of them appearing once. This sample stems from a study of graft-versus-host responses after intestinal transplantation. The wider study: Recipients received multivisceral, liver-intestinal, or isolated intestinal transplants. All of the recipients had induction that used anti-thymocyte globulin, then tacrolimus and steroids for approximately 3 years.

Study observations and caveats: In recipient marrow, GvH clones were found, and some appeared first in ileum or blood. Researchers found peak circulating GvH clone levels linked to early post-transplant HvG declines.

CDR1 MGHRA and CDR2 YSYEKL come from the germline V gene. CDR3 length equals 15 residues. V was clipped by 4 bases and J by 4 bases, with 14 bases between them. This material consisted of unstimulated CD4+ T cells sorted from spleen or lymph node cells, taken before intestinal transplant. The rearrangement links TRBV4-1 to TRBJ1-5; weak D call: TRBD1 (5 bases). The receptor comes from a human donor who received an intestinal transplant. CDR3 sequence reads: CASSPDTLVNQPQHF. The CDR3 DNA follows: TGCGCCAGCAGCCCGGACACCCTAGTTAATCAGCCCCAGCATTTT.